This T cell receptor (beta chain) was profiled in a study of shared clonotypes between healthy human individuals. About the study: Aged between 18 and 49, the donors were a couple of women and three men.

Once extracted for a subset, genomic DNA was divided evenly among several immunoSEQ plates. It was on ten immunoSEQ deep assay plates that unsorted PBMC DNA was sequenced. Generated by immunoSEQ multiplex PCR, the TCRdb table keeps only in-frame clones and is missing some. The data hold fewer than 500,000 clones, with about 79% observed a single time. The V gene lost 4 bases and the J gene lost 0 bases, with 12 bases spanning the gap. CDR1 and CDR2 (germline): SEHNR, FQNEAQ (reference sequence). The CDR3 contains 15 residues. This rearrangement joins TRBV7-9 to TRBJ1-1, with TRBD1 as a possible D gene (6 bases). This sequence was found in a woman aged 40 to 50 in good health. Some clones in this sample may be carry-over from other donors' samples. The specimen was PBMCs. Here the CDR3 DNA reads TGTGCCAGCAGCTCCTGGACAGACATGAACACTGAAGCTTTCTTT. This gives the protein CASSSWTDMNTEAFF.